What follows are 29 T cell receptor beta chains derived from one specimen sequenced in a study of blood T cells in healthy people across ages. A sample-barcoded 5' primer and a J-beta primer mix were used in a second PCR of about 6 to 12 cycles. TCRdb called the 5' RACE reads again in MiXCR, with one record for every CDR3 protein. The profile shows around 1,600,000 distinct CDR3 sequences, roughly two fifths of them singletons. The sample comprised blood. These receptors all come from a woman between 18 and 29 years old in good health.

V usage is TRBV15 and J usage is TRBJ1-1; a possible D gene is TRBD1 (5 bases). The CDR3 covers 12 residues. V was shortened by 0 bases and J by 9 bases, with 8 bases between the two germline ends. Germline V gives CDR1 LNHNV, CDR2 YYDKDF (reference sequence). CDR3 DNA: TGTGCCACCAGCAGAGATCGGGGGAAAGCTTTCTTT. Encoded protein: CATSRDRGKAFF.

V is TRBV4-3 and J is TRBJ2-7; D is perhaps TRBD1 (5 bases). From germline, CDR1 is LGHNA and CDR2 YSLEER. This CDR3 has 15 residues. V dropped 0 bases and J dropped 2 bases, with 11 bases sitting between them. CDR3 DNA: TGCGCCAGCAGCCAAGATAGGGGCGTCGCCTACGAGCAGTACTTC. Translation gives CASSQDRGVAYEQYF.

The CDR3 nucleotides are TGCAGTGCTAGTGGGAGGACAGGGGGCGCCGATGGCTACACCTTC. Encoded protein: CSASGRTGGADGYTF. The chain couples TRBV20-1 to TRBJ1-2, with 11 bases matching TRBD1. Germline loops: CDR1 DFQATT, CDR2 SNEGSKA (reference sequence). CDR3 length: 15 residues. Trimming removed 3 bases from V and 6 bases from J; junction bases left unmatched: 9.

The chain is built from TRBV20-1 and TRBJ2-7; D could derive from TRBD1 or TRBD2 (5 bases each). Looked up from germline, CDR1 is DFQATT and CDR2 is SNEGSKA (reference sequence). Trimming stripped 5 bases from V and 0 bases from J, with 17 bases between. CDR3 length equals 15 residues. The CDR3 bases are TGCAGTGCTCGACCCGGGACCCTGAGCTCCTACGAGCAGTACTTC. Residues: CSARPGTLSSYEQYF.

The rearrangement joins TRBV19 to TRBJ1-6; no definite D call. The CDR3 contains 13 residues. Germline loops: CDR1 LNHDA, CDR2 SQIVND (reference sequence). V was shortened by 5 bases and J by 5 bases, with 7 bases between the two germline ends. CDR3 DNA sequence: TGTGCCAGTAGTCTCGGAAATAATTCACCCCTCCACTTT. This translates into CASSLGNNSPLHF.

This clonotype was seen only a few times. The chain carries TRBV20-1 and TRBJ2-5; 7 bases map to TRBD1. CDR3 length: 12 amino acids. The ends lost 4 bases at V and 6 bases at J; junction bases unmatched: 5. The germline gives CDR1 DFQATT, CDR2 SNEGSKA (reference sequence). The CDR3 protein is CSAKQGKQTQYF. DNA for the CDR3: TGCAGTGCTAAACAGGGGAAGCAGACCCAGTACTTC.

This clonotype was detected only a few times. V and J are TRBV4-1 and TRBJ1-1; D gene unclear. Looked up from germline, CDR1 is MGHRA and CDR2 is YSYEKL. The CDR3 is made up of 15 amino acids. V was clipped by 5 bases and J by 6 bases, with 19 bases between them. The CDR3 DNA reads TGCGCCAGCAGCGGCCGGGCCCATGGGGAACCTGAAGCTTTCTTT. Amino acids: CASSGRAHGEPEAFF.

V gene TRBV12-3 or TRBV12-4 combines with J gene TRBJ1-5; D is ambiguous. This CDR3 has 17 amino acids. V was trimmed by 2 bases and J by 0 bases, leaving 14 bases between them. CDR3 coding DNA: TGTGCCAGCAGTTTAACGCGGTCAGCGAATAGCAATCAGCCCCAGCATTTT. This encodes CASSLTRSANSNQPQHF.

The genes are TRBV12-3 or TRBV12-4 and TRBJ2-4, with a possible D match to TRBD1 (6 bases). This CDR3 is 15 amino acids long. V dropped 5 bases and J dropped 2 bases, with 13 bases sitting between them. The CDR3 nucleotides are TGTGCCAGCAGTGCGATGGGGGCTCCCAAAAACATTCAGTACTTC. It translates to CASSAMGAPKNIQYF.

This chain links TRBV9 with TRBJ2-1, with 8 bases fitting TRBD1. V was pared by 4 bases and J by 10 bases, with 7 bases of the junction left unmatched. This CDR3 region has 13 residues. Germline V gene data show CDR1 as SGDLS and CDR2 as YYNGEE. CDR3 residues: CASSIRQGTEQFF. The CDR3 DNA follows: TGTGCCAGCAGCATCCGACAGGGGACCGAGCAGTTCTTC.

This clonotype has more than one count but fewer than ten. The rearrangement joins TRBV27 to TRBJ2-1, with 9 nucleotides matching TRBD2. Germline CDR1 is MNHEY and CDR2 is SMNVEV (reference sequence). The CDR3 has 17 amino acids. The J segment lost 0 bases and the V segment lost 5 bases, leaving 8 bases of the junction unmatched. The CDR3 bases are TGTGCCAGCAGTCCCGGGCGGGGGGGGAGCTCCTACAATGAGCAGTTCTTC. Its protein is CASSPGRGGSSYNEQFF.

This clonotype was observed a handful of times. The chain couples TRBV6-5 to TRBJ1-2; a weak D match, TRBD1 (6 bases). Per germline, CDR1 MNHEY and CDR2 SVGAGI. This CDR3 is 17 amino acids long. V was pared by 2 bases and J by 4 bases, with 20 bases between. The CDR3 nucleotides are TGTGCCAGCAGTTACACCATCGTCCCAGGGGAGACCTATGGCTACACCTTC. This encodes CASSYTIVPGETYGYTF.

This clonotype has just a few counts. This chain connects TRBV20-1 to TRBJ2-6; perhaps TRBD1 as D (5 bases). The germline V gene has CDR1 DFQATT and CDR2 SNEGSKA (reference sequence). The CDR3 is 18 amino acids. V lost 0 bases and J lost 1, with 16 bases in between. The CDR3 DNA reads as TGCAGTGCTAGAGATAGGTACAGGAGAGTTTCTGGGGCCAACGTCCTGACTTTC. This translates into CSARDRYRRVSGANVLTF.

This sequence joins TRBV9 and TRBJ1-4; 8 bases are shared with TRBD1. V lost 2 bases, J lost 7 bases, and 7 bases stayed unmatched. Germline CDR1 is SGDLS and CDR2 is YYNGEE. The length of the CDR3 is 15 residues. The CDR3 DNA sequence: TGTGCCAGCAGCGTGGGGACAGGAAGCACTGAAAAACTGTTTTTT. Residues: CASSVGTGSTEKLFF.

Ten or more counts support this clonotype. The CDR3 coding sequence is TGCAGCGTGGCCCAGGGTAGTGGAGATACGCAGTATTTT. Amino acid sequence: CSVAQGSGDTQYF. This chain links TRBV29-1 with TRBJ2-3; possibly TRBD1 for D (5 bases). Trimming took off 6 bases at V and 5 bases at J, with 15 bases between the two ends. The CDR3 covers 13 residues. Germline V lookup: CDR1 SQVTM, CDR2 ANQGSEA.

This clonotype was picked up one time. The J gene is TRBJ2-5, the V gene TRBV20-1; D ambiguous. The J call may not be correct, given that the DNA end is closer to TRBJ2-7. The CDR3 runs 12 residues. Germline CDR1 DFQATT, CDR2 SNEGSKA (reference sequence). CDR3 sequence: CSASGWQDEQYF. Written as DNA, the CDR3 is TGCAGTGCCTCGGGTTGGCAGGACGAGCAGTACTTC.

J is TRBJ1-6 and V is TRBV3-1; 7 nucleotides agree with TRBD1. The CDR3 length is 15 residues. After removal of 2 bases from V and 9 bases from J, the junction contained 7 bases not matched to a gene. The germline gives CDR1 LGHDT, CDR2 YNNKEL (reference sequence). The CDR3 loop is CASSQQTGMGSPLHF. The CDR3 DNA is TGTGCCAGCAGCCAACAGACAGGGATGGGTTCACCCCTCCACTTT.

This clonotype was counted a few times. CDR3 amino acids: CASSDSSAYGYTF. In DNA, the CDR3 is TGTGCCAGCAGTGATAGTTCGGCCTATGGCTACACCTTC. V is TRBV25-1 and J is TRBJ1-2; D unresolved. The CDR3 consists of 13 residues. The germline V gene encodes CDR1 MGHDK and CDR2 SYGVNS. V lost 3 bases to trimming and J lost 4 bases, with 9 bases between them.

In this sample, this clonotype turned up a few times. CDR3: CASSIGASYGYTF. CDR3 nucleotide sequence: TGCGCCAGCAGCATAGGGGCTTCCTATGGCTACACCTTC. V and J are TRBV4-3 and TRBJ1-2; a weak D match, TRBD1 (5 bases). Trimming took off 5 bases at V and 4 bases at J, with 11 bases between the two ends. Germline V gene sequence: CDR1 LGHNA, CDR2 YSLEER. The CDR3 spans 13 residues.

The J gene is TRBJ2-5, the V gene TRBV7-9; D is perhaps TRBD1 (5 bases). The CDR3 loop spans 12 amino acids. CDR1 is SEHNR and CDR2 is FQNEAQ in the germline V gene (reference sequence). CDR3 residues: CASTALQETQYF. CDR3 DNA: TGTGCTTCGACAGCCCTCCAAGAGACCCAGTACTTC. Full variable domain (missing parts from reference TRBV7-9 and TRBJ2-5): DTGVSQNPRHKITKRGQNVTFRCDPISEHNRLYWYRQTLGQGPEFLTYFQNEAQLEKSRLLSDRFSAERPKGSFSTLEIQRTEQGDSAMYLCASTALQETQYFGPGTRLLVL.

J is TRBJ2-1 and V is TRBV7-2; D gene ambiguous. Germline V CDR1 and CDR2: SGHTA, FQGNSA. CDR3 length: 16 amino acids. Trimming pared 3 bases from V and 3 bases from J, leaving 15 bases between. This chain's CDR3 is CASSLARTTFYNEQFF. The CDR3 nucleotides read TGTGCCAGCAGCTTGGCCAGAACCACATTCTACAATGAGCAGTTCTTC.

V gene TRBV7-2 combines with J gene TRBJ2-3; D ambiguous. Trimming removed 6 bases from V and 2 bases from J, with 6 bases in between. Germline V gene sequence: CDR1 SGHTA, CDR2 FQGNSA. This CDR3 comprises 12 residues. CDR3 coding DNA: TGTGCCAGCAGAAGGGCCACAGATACGCAGTATTTT. This encodes CASRRATDTQYF.

The rearrangement uses TRBV11-2 and TRBJ2-3, with unresolved D. V was pared by 4 bases and J by 4 bases, with 9 bases between. The CDR3 runs 13 residues. Germline V gene lookup returns CDR1 SGHAT and CDR2 FQNNGV. The CDR3 spells CASSYGYSDTQYF. Here the CDR3 DNA reads TGTGCCAGCAGCTACGGCTACTCAGATACGCAGTATTTT.

The rearrangement uses TRBV10-3 and TRBJ2-1, with 15 nucleotides matching TRBD2. The CDR3 runs 17 residues. The germline V gene encodes CDR1 ENHRY and CDR2 SYGVKD. V shed 10 bases, J shed 7 bases, and the junction held 14 bases outside the gene matches. CDR3 DNA sequence: TGTGCCACCTATGGGACTAGCGGGAGGTATACTCCTAATGAGCAGTTCTTC. It codes for CATYGTSGRYTPNEQFF.

The rearrangement joins TRBV7-2 to TRBJ1-1; D is unresolved. The germline CDR1 and CDR2 sequences are SGHTA and FQGNSA. The ends were cut back, 0 bases at V and 6 bases at J, with 11 bases in the middle. The CDR3 extends over 14 amino acids. The CDR3 DNA reads as TGTGCCAGCAGCTTAGCCTCAGGAGGTGCTGAAGCTTTCTTT. Protein product: CASSLASGGAEAFF.

The chain has TRBV15 and TRBJ2-1, with 12 bases lining up with TRBD2. Germline-derived CDR1 and CDR2 are LNHNV and YYDKDF (reference sequence). The CDR3 is 17 residues long. The trim removed 3 bases at V and 8 bases at J, leaving 11 bases unmatched. The CDR3 DNA reads TGTGCCACCAGCAGTCCCGACGGACTAGCGGGATCCGATGAGCAGTTCTTC. This encodes CATSSPDGLAGSDEQFF. The full variable domain, with the rest looked up from reference TRBV15 and TRBJ2-1, is DAMVIQNPRYQVTQFGKPVTLSCSQTLNHNVMYWYQQKSSQAPKLLFHYYDKDFNNEADTPDNFQSRRPNTSFCFLDIRSPGLGDTAMYLCATSSPDGLAGSDEQFFGPGTRLTVL.

About this clonotype: The final CDR3 position lacks the conserved phenylalanine or tryptophan, pointing to a likely read error. This rearrangement joins TRBV7-2 to TRBJ2-1; 9 positions match TRBD2. Germline CDR1 is SGHTA and CDR2 is FQGNSA. V dropped 7 bases and J dropped 1; count of bases not matched to a gene: 2. There are 14 residues in the CDR3. The CDR3 nucleotides read TGTGCCAGCACGGGACTAGCTTCCTACAATGAGCAGTTCTAC. Residues: CASTGLASYNEQFY.

The gene calls are TRBV5-1 and TRBJ2-4; 10 nucleotides line up with TRBD2. With the DNA end fitting TRBJ2-5 better, the J assignment may be wrong. Germline V lookup: CDR1 SGHRS, CDR2 YFSETQ. The CDR3 extends over 16 amino acids. Written as DNA, the CDR3 is TGCGCCAGCAGCCCCCAGAGCGGGGGGGTCCAAGAGACCCAGTACTTC. It translates to CASSPQSGGVQETQYF.

The rearrangement links TRBV6-1 to TRBJ2-7; D gene ambiguous. V was trimmed by 8 bases and J by 0 bases, leaving 8 bases between them. Germline V gives CDR1 MNHNS, CDR2 SASEGT. The CDR3 runs 12 residues. CDR3 bases: TGTGCCAGCCTGGCGCGCTCCTACGAGCAGTACTTC. Protein sequence: CASLARSYEQYF.